These 14 T cell receptor beta chains share one sample of origin, sequenced in a study of T cells expressing NK-cell markers. After re-calling the 5' RACE reads, TCRdb lists one entry per CDR3 protein, DNA absent. The table for this sample gives 500,000 to 700,000 distinct CDR3 sequences. Sequencing was performed on blood T cells: a sorted CD56 or NKG2C T cell subset, CD4+ or CD8+ T cells, or bulk PBMC T cells (not recorded which). Every receptor here comes from a man in his late teens or twenties in good health.

The chain combines TRBV5-1 with TRBJ2-2; there is no DNA to check the TCRdb D call of TRBD1. The CDR3 is 15 amino acids. The germline gives CDR1 SGHRS, CDR2 YFSETQ. This CDR3 is CASGAGTHNTGELFF.

The J gene is TRBJ2-3, the V gene TRBV4-2; TCRdb gives TRBD1 as the D gene, but with no DNA this cannot be confirmed. There are 16 residues in the CDR3. The germline V gene encodes CDR1 LGHNA and CDR2 YNFKEQ. CDR3 sequence reads: CASSPPRGVKTDTQYF.

This chain uses TRBV6-2 or TRBV6-3 with TRBJ2-7; TCRdb's D call, TRBD2, is unchecked because there is no DNA. The CDR3 spans 13 residues. Germline CDR1 reads MNHEY; CDR2 reads SVGEGT. The CDR3 spells CASRRLAVYEQYF.

The rearrangement joins TRBV5-1 to TRBJ2-1; TCRdb returns TRBD1, unconfirmable since there is no DNA. CDR3 size: 14 residues. Germline V lookup: CDR1 SGHRS, CDR2 YFSETQ. This CDR3 is CASMRGEAYNEQFF.

This rearrangement joins TRBV29-1 to TRBJ2-1; TCRdb names TRBD1, which stays unverified in the absence of DNA. Germline assignment: CDR1 SQVTM and CDR2 ANQGSEA. The length of the CDR3 is 13 residues. CDR3 protein: CSVESQTPAEQFF.

The rearrangement links TRBV4-3 to TRBJ2-1; checking the TCRdb D call of TRBD2 is not possible without DNA. The CDR3 length is 17 residues. From germline, CDR1 is LGHNA and CDR2 YSLEER. CDR3 sequence reads: CASSQDARSGRLHEQFF.

V is TRBV20-1 and J is TRBJ2-3; lacking DNA, the TRBD1 call made by TCRdb goes unchecked. This CDR3 has 13 residues. Germline V CDR1 and CDR2: DFQATT, SNEGSKA (reference sequence). CDR3 sequence reads: CRVQGDLADTQYF.

The chain uses TRBV6-4 and TRBJ2-3; TCRdb returns TRBD1, unconfirmable since there is no DNA. Germline V lookup: CDR1 MRHNA, CDR2 SNTAGT. This CDR3 region has 14 residues. The CDR3 loop is CASSDGTGTDTQYF.

This chain connects TRBV12-3 or TRBV12-4 to TRBJ1-2; TCRdb outputs TRBD1, but without DNA this stays unchecked. The CDR3 sequence is 12 residues long. CDR3 sequence: CASSPGQGGYTF.

The chain links TRBV4-1 to TRBJ2-1; TCRdb's D call, TRBD2, is unchecked because there is no DNA. Germline V lookup: CDR1 MGHRA, CDR2 YSYEKL. The CDR3 sequence is 18 residues long. The chain's CDR3 is CASSPYWTSGSSYNEQFF.

The V call is TRBV6-4, the J call TRBJ2-4; the TRBD1 assignment by TCRdb is unverifiable without DNA. CDR1 is MRHNA, CDR2 SNTAGT, per germline. The CDR3 has 15 residues. This CDR3 reads CASSPGGTRGYIQYF.

CDR3 loop: CASSDSVDQETQYF. The V and J genes are TRBV2 and TRBJ2-5. Germline V gene sequence: CDR1 SNHLY, CDR2 FYNNEI. The CDR3 consists of 14 residues.

The V and J genes are TRBV5-1 and TRBJ1-6; the TCRdb call, TRBD1, lacks DNA for checking. Germline V gene data show CDR1 as SGHRS and CDR2 as YFSETQ. The CDR3 is made up of 17 amino acids. CDR3 in amino acids: CASSLFQGSNTGMALHF.

The chain recombines TRBV15 with TRBJ1-2. CDR1 is LNHNV, CDR2 YYDKDF, per germline (reference sequence). The CDR3 has 15 residues. The CDR3 sequence: CATSSPREGGYGYTF.